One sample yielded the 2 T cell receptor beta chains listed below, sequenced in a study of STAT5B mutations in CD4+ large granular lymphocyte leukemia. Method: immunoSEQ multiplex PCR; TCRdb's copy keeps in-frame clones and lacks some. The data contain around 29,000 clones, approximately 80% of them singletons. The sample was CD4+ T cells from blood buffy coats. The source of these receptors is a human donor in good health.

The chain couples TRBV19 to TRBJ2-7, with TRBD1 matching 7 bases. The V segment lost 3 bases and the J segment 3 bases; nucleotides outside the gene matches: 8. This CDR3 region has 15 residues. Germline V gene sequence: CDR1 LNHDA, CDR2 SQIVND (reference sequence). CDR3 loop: CASSMRDRQGYEQYV. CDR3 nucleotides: TGTGCCAGTAGTATGAGGGACAGACAAGGCTACGAGCAGTACGTC.

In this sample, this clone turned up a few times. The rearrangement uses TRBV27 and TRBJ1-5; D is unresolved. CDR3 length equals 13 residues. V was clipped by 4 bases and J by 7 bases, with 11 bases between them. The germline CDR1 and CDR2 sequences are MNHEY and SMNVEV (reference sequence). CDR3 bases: TGTGCCAGCAGTTCAACCGGTTGGCAGCCCCAGCATTTT. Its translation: CASSSTGWQPQHF.